Many counts were recorded for the clone carrying this TCR beta chain. The target antigen is unknown. Breast cancer patients provided tissue from their axillary draining lymph nodes. The sample comes from a study of breast tumors, draining lymph nodes, adjacent tissues. Study-wide results and limits: Tumor T cell lymph node origin was a supported hypothesis, not proven. Luminal-like breast cancer showed significantly higher tumor–nontumor repertoire similarity than basal-like.

TCRdb analysed the multiplex PCR reads with MiXCR anew, one entry per CDR3 protein. This table has about 130,000 distinct CDR3 sequences, about 22% appearing once. Germline V gives CDR1 MNHEY, CDR2 SVGAGI. V was trimmed by 6 bases and J by 5 bases, leaving 13 bases between them. This CDR3 is 13 amino acids long. This chain connects TRBV6-5 to TRBJ2-5; tentatively, D is TRBD1 or TRBD2 (5 bases each). The specimen was axillary lymph node tissue. The sequence was collected from a female donor with breast cancer. Some clones in this sample may be carry-over from other donors' samples. This CDR3 reads CASRTKGRETQYF. CDR3 nucleotides: TGTGCCAGCAGAACTAAGGGACGGGAGACCCAGTACTTC.